Each of the 14 T cell receptor beta chains below was sequenced from the same sample in a study of T cell clonality in common variable immunodeficiency. Using immunoSEQ multiplex PCR, the repertoire was profiled, and TCRdb retains in-frame clones only, with some absent. The sample has about 39,000 clones, none seen only once. The sequenced material came from peripheral blood mononuclear cells. The receptors here all came from a person between 18 and 75 years old in good health.

This clone was seen repeatedly, ten times or more. The read falls 3 residues short of the CDR3 end, and the missing part is taken from the germline J gene. This chain joins TRBV7-8 and TRBJ2-2; D perhaps matches TRBD2 (6 bases). The germline V and J ends were trimmed by 2 bases and 5 bases, with 9 bases remaining between them. The CDR3 loop spans 14 amino acids. The germline V gene encodes CDR1 SGHVS and CDR2 FQNEAQ. The sequenced part of the CDR3 DNA is TGTGCCAGCAGCTTACTGGCGGGGACCGGGGAG. It specifies CASSLLAGTGE. The whole CDR3 reads CASSLLAGTGELFF.

CDR3 DNA, as far as it was read: TGCAGTGCCCGGGACAGGGTATACCAGCCC. It specifies CSARDRVYQP. The entire CDR3 is CSARDRVYQPQHF. The V call is TRBV20-1, the J call TRBJ1-5; 9 positions agree with TRBD1. The missing CDR3 end, 3 residues past where the read stops, is filled in from the germline J gene. The junction had 7 bases not matched to a gene; V was cut back by 6 bases and J by 7 bases. Germline CDR1 and CDR2: DFQATT and SNEGSKA (reference sequence). The CDR3 length is 13 residues.

The sample holds many counts of this clone. The DNA ends 3 residues before the CDR3 does, and the rest of the CDR3 is filled in from the germline J gene. The chain employs TRBV28 and TRBJ2-7; D gene ambiguous. Germline lookup yields CDR1 MDHEN and CDR2 SYDVKM. The CDR3 runs to 13 residues. Trimming left V 4 bases short and J 2 bases short, with 9 bases between. CDR3 amino acids: CASSSGQTYEQYF. Partial CDR3 DNA: TGTGCCAGCAGTTCTGGGCAGACCTACGAG.

This clone was seen at least ten times. Sequencing ends 3 residues short of the CDR3 end; the germline J gene provides the rest. The chain is built from TRBV12-3 or TRBV12-4 and TRBJ2-3; D might be TRBD2 (6 bases). The V end was cut by 1 base, the J end by 1 base, with 9 bases between. CDR3 length equals 15 residues. CDR3 region: CASSLVGTGTDTQYF. The sequenced CDR3 bases are TGTGCCAGCAGTTTAGTGGGGACTGGCACAGATACG.

About this clone: The read terminates 3 residues ahead of where the CDR3 ends, so the germline J gene completes it. V usage is TRBV2 and J usage is TRBJ2-4; maybe TRBD2 (7 bases). CDR1 is SNHLY and CDR2 is FYNNEI in the germline V gene. The CDR3 has 12 residues. The DNA read from the CDR3 is TGTGCCAGCAGGCCAGGGGACTATGGT. As protein: CASRPGDYG. The entire CDR3 protein is CASRPGDYGQYF.

This clone was counted ten times or more. The CDR3 is cut off 3 residues early in the read; its end comes from the germline J gene. V and J are TRBV29-1 and TRBJ2-1; tentatively, D is TRBD1 (5 bases). The CDR3 contains 12 residues. The V and J ends lost 2 bases and 6 bases respectively, with 8 bases between them. Per the germline V gene, CDR1 is SQVTM and CDR2 is ANQGSEA. CDR3 bases read: TGCAGCGTTGAACAGGGCCTCAATGAG. It is translated as CSVEQGLNE. The entire CDR3 is CSVEQGLNEQFF.

At least ten counts were recorded for this clone. The CDR3 end is not reached by the read, which stops 3 residues before it; the germline J gene fills it in. The chain couples TRBV19 to TRBJ2-1; 11 nucleotides match TRBD2. CDR1 is LNHDA and CDR2 is SQIVND in the germline V gene (reference sequence). CDR3 size: 14 residues. The CDR3 sequence is CASGLAGLYNEQFF. The covered CDR3 bases are TGTGCTTCAGGACTAGCGGGCCTCTACAATGAG.

This clone was seen ten or more times. The CDR3 extends 3 residues past the end of the read, so its final part is completed from the germline J gene. This sample also contains other DNA sequences that code for the same CDR3. The chain couples TRBV6-2 or TRBV6-3 to TRBJ1-2; 7 positions agree with TRBD1. CDR3 size: 13 residues. CDR1 is MNHEY and CDR2 is SVGEGT in the germline V gene. CDR3 bases read: TGTGCCAGCAGTCTCGACAGGGTAGTCGGC. Protein: CASSLDRVVG. The whole CDR3 sequence is CASSLDRVVGYTF.

This clone was picked up many times. The CDR3 end is not reached by the read, which stops 3 residues before it; the germline J gene fills it in. This chain joins TRBV7-2 and TRBJ2-1; D is perhaps TRBD2 (6 bases). The CDR3 length is 15 residues. Germline CDR1 is SGHTA and CDR2 is FQGNSA. Trimming pared 5 bases from V and 5 bases from J, leaving 16 bases between. The chain's CDR3 is CASSTVAALNNEQFF. CDR3 DNA (partial): TGTGCCAGCAGCACAGTAGCGGCATTGAACAATGAG.

With regard to this clone: The sequence runs out 3 residues before the end of the CDR3; the remainder is reconstructed from the germline J gene. The chain employs TRBV5-6 and TRBJ2-5; D remains unclear. Germline CDR1 reads SGHDT; CDR2 reads YYEEEE. The CDR3 is made up of 12 amino acids. CDR3 protein: CASSLVTDTQYF. The covered CDR3 bases are TGTGCCAGCAGCTTGGTTACAGATACC.

Many counts were recorded for this clone. The read stops 3 residues short of the end of the CDR3; the missing end is completed from the germline J gene. This sequence joins TRBV19 and TRBJ2-7; 7 bases are a match to TRBD2. Unmatched junction bases numbered 12, after V lost 5 bases and J lost 2 bases. The CDR3 contains 16 residues. Germline V lookup: CDR1 LNHDA, CDR2 SQIVND (reference sequence). The sequenced CDR3 bases are TGTGCCAGTAGTCCAAAAGGGAGCGGGGACGCCTACGAG. It specifies CASSPKGSGDAYE. The full CDR3 reads CASSPKGSGDAYEQYF.

This clone was observed many times. The read ends 3 residues early relative to the CDR3; the germline J gene fills the gap. This chain joins TRBV6-2 or TRBV6-3 and TRBJ2-7, with D possibly being TRBD2 (5 bases). Trimming removed 3 bases from V and 0 bases from J, with 12 bases in between. Germline-derived CDR1 and CDR2 are MNHEY and SVGEGT. The CDR3 totals 15 residues. CDR3 sequence: CASSYDPGSSYEQYF. CDR3 DNA (partial): TGTGCCAGCAGTTATGACCCGGGGAGCTCCTACGAG.

This clone occurred a few times. The CDR3 goes on 3 residues after the read ends, and that part is filled in from the germline J gene. This chain joins TRBV19 and TRBJ1-4; 7 bases line up with TRBD1. The CDR3 has 13 residues. Per germline, CDR1 LNHDA and CDR2 SQIVND (reference sequence). CDR3 bases read: TGTGCCAGTACCGGGACAGACAATTCACCA. As protein: CASTGTDNSP. The whole CDR3 sequence is CASTGTDNSPLFF. Full variable domain (outside the CDR3, taken from reference TRBV19 and TRBJ1-4): DGGITQSPKYLFRKEGQNVTLSCEQNLNHDAMYWYRQDPGQGLRLIYYSQIVNDFQKGDIAEGYSVSREKKESFPLTVTSAQKNPTAFYLCASTGTDNSPLFFGSGTQLSVL.

This clone was seen at least ten times. Sequencing ends 3 residues short of the CDR3 end; the germline J gene provides the rest. This rearrangement joins TRBV19 to TRBJ2-1; 10 positions agree with TRBD2. The V segment lost 6 bases and the J segment 4 bases; nucleotides outside the gene matches: 6. Looked up from germline, CDR1 is LNHDA and CDR2 is SQIVND (reference sequence). This CDR3 region has 15 residues. This chain's CDR3 is CASSVASGSYNEQFF. The part of the CDR3 DNA that was read is TGTGCCAGTAGCGTGGCTAGCGGGAGTTACAATGAG. Full variable domain (rest looked up from reference TRBV19 and TRBJ2-1): DGGITQSPKYLFRKEGQNVTLSCEQNLNHDAMYWYRQDPGQGLRLIYYSQIVNDFQKGDIAEGYSVSREKKESFPLTVTSAQKNPTAFYLCASSVASGSYNEQFFGPGTRLTVL.